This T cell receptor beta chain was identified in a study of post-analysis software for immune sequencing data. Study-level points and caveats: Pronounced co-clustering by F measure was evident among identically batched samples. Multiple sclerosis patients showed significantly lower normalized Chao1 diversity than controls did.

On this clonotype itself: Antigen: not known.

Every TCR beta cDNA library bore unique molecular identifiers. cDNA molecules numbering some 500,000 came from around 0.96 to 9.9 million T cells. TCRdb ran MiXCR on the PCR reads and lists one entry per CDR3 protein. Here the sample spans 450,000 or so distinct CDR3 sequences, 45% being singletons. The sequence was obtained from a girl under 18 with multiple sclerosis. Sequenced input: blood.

The DNA for the CDR3 is TGTGCCAGCAGCATGACTAGCGGGAGTTGGCAAGAGACCCAGTACTTC. Its protein product is CASSMTSGSWQETQYF. The chain has TRBV7-2 and TRBJ2-5; TRBD2 aligns across 12 bases. The J segment lost 2 bases and the V segment lost 5 bases, leaving 6 bases of the junction unmatched. Germline V lookup: CDR1 SGHTA, CDR2 FQGNSA. The CDR3 is 16 amino acids.